This paragraph reports one TCR beta chain. Its antigen is not yet known. No base quality information exists; no much larger clone differs at one position. The time point label, read with the paper, signifies: baseline before first vaccination. The vaccinee samples were drawn from two UK trials, COV001 and COV002, one of which was a single-blind randomized controlled phase 2/3 trial testing AZD1222 (ChAdOx1 nCoV-19) in healthy adults. Trial participant PBMC samples were collected at day 0 and day 28 after the second dose for TCRbeta chain sequencing. The germline ends are 15 bases apart after V is trimmed by 4 bases and J by 8 bases. Measured from the cysteine to the phenylalanine, the CDR3 is 14 residues long. This entry keeps only the CDR3 DNA: 42 bases, framed from base 1. As encoded in the germline V gene, CDR1 is KGHSH while CDR2 is LQKENI. The data stem from a study of T cell responses to AZD1222 COVID-19 vaccine listed by TCRdb under 2021. Regarding the research as a whole: AZD1222 recipients whose second dose came at about 4 weeks and those whose second dose came at about 12 weeks were combined into one group, since spike-specific TCR depth and breadth did not differ between the two schedules. A total of about 250 trial participants underwent TCR sequencing, of whom 200 to 220 had received two doses of AZD1222 and about 25 had received two doses of the MenACWY control vaccine. Enrollment into the trials was organized by age into subgroups of 18-55, 56-69 and 70-plus years, and those subgroups contained about 160, 30 and 59 TCR-sequenced participants, respectively.

What the study reported, not specific to this receptor: Because no day 14 peak-response samples were available, repertoires were characterized only after the peak T cell response. A significant rise in spike-specific TCR breadth and depth was observed after two AZD1222 doses relative to day 0 and relative to MenACWY recipients. The vaccine-associated CD4 TCRs covered the entire spike protein, and the dominant responses fell in regions 160-218 and 743-854. Participants were mostly white British, with more females than males. The authors suggested clonal diversity may have been underestimated. Conclusions about previously exposed vaccinees are limited because only 5 or 6 AZD1222 recipients were SARS-CoV-2 seropositive at baseline. Reportedly, close to half of the unique spike-specific TCRs recognized epitopes lying outside the regions that are mutated in the B.1.351 and B.1.1.7 variants. In the small 56-69-year group, the increase in depth fell short of significance, most likely because of low power.

The CDR3 regions of human TCRbeta chains were subjected to immunosequencing. Processing in the source paper ran as follows. TCRs in the repertoires were compared against a reference library of SARS-CoV-2-specific TCRs that had been generated with the MIRA antigen-specificity platform. Breadth meant the fraction of unique TCRs that were SARS-CoV-2-associated, whereas depth meant the fraction of total T cells that were SARS-CoV-2-associated. Using the MIRA data, each spike-specific TCR was mapped to the spike region that the TCR reacts to and placed in a CD4 or CD8 class. Log10-transformed breadth and depth values were compared by one-way ANOVA with Sidak's multiple comparisons tests. TCRdb carries this immuneACCESS record with in-frame sequences only. Its versions omit some clonotypes, under half of them owing to an unresolved V gene in the studies checked, with the rest unexplained. That table is the source of V, J and clone size, and D and trimming were worked out from the DNA. Across this sample there are around 140,000 clones, with roughly 89% seen only once. Jointly, the top ten make up around 5.1% of the sample.

This specimen consisted of peripheral blood, obtained on day 0 of AZD1222 vaccination. The chain is made from TRBV18 and TRBJ2-1; the D gene is possibly TRBD1 or TRBD2, with 5 bases matching each. The TCR was taken from an adult in good health. At the DNA level, the sequence is TGTGCCAGCTCACAGACAGTTAGAGGGGATGAGCAGTTCTTC. This codes for CASSQTVRGDEQFF.